This T cell receptor beta chain was recorded in a study of blood T cell repertoires in COVID-19. On the study more broadly: The United States, Italy and Spain were the sources of the acute and convalescent COVID-19 samples.

This table comes from immunoSEQ multiplex PCR, and its TCRdb copy is limited to in-frame clones, with some not included. The sample shows some 150,000 clones, about nine tenths of them seen only once. The CDR3 has 17 amino acids. Per germline, CDR1 SGDLS and CDR2 YYNGEE. V was clipped by 0 bases and J by 4 bases; unmatched bases: 10. The V call is TRBV9, the J call TRBJ2-1; 7 bases map to TRBD2. This clonotype was obtained from a woman aged 55 to 70 with COVID-19, enrolled during active disease. The sequenced sample was peripheral blood. This chain's CDR3 is CASSVGEGGMGYNEQFF. The CDR3 region has the DNA TGTGCCAGCAGCGTAGGTGAGGGAGGGATGGGTTACAATGAGCAGTTCTTC. Supplemented by reference TRBV9 and TRBJ2-1, the full variable domain reads DSGVTQTPKHLITATGQRVTLRCSPRSGDLSVYWYQQSLDQGLQFLIQYYNGEERAKGNILERFSAQQFPDLHSELNLSSLELGDSALYFCASSVGEGGMGYNEQFFGPGTRLTVL.